Sequencing of this T cell receptor (beta chain) was carried out in a study of shared clonotypes between healthy human individuals. Study details: CD4 naive and CD4 memory each took three plates per donor, while CD8 naive took two and CD8 memory one. Findings and caveats of the study: Sorted-subset samples were not fully sequenced, rarefaction indicated.

CDR3 length: 13 residues. V was shortened by 0 bases and J by 6 bases, with 9 bases between the two germline ends. The germline gives CDR1 LGHNT, CDR2 FRNRAP. In the case of this clone: Its matching antigen is unknown.

The test was conducted at deep level. The assay was immunoSEQ multiplex PCR, and TCRdb's table has in-frame clones only and misses some. The repertoire consists of more than 2 million clones, with over 85% occurring once and the leading ten covering 0.1% to 0.15%. The sequence was obtained from a man aged 18 to 30 in good health. Sequenced: naive CD4+ T cells sorted from blood. The subset: CD45RA+ positively selected. V is TRBV12-5 and J is TRBJ2-7; D call uncertain. In DNA, the CDR3 is TGTGCTAGTGGTTTGGTACTGTCGCGCGAGCAGTACTTC. This gives the protein CASGLVLSREQYF.